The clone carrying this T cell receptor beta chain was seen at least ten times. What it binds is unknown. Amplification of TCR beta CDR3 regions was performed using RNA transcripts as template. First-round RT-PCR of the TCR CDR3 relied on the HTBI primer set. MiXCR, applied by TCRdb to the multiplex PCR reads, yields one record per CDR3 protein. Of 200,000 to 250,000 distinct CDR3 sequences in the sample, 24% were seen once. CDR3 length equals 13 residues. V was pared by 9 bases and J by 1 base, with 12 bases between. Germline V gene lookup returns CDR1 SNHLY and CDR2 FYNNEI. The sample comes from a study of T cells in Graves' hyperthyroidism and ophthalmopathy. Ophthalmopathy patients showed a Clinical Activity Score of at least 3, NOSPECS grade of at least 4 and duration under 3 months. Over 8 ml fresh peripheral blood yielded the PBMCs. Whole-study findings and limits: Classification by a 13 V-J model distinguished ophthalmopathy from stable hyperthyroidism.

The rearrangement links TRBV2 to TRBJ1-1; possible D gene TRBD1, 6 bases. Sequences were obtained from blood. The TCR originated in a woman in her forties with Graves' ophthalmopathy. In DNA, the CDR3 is TGTGCCAGTACCTACAGGGAGAACACTGAAGCTTTCTTT. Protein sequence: CASTYRENTEAFF.